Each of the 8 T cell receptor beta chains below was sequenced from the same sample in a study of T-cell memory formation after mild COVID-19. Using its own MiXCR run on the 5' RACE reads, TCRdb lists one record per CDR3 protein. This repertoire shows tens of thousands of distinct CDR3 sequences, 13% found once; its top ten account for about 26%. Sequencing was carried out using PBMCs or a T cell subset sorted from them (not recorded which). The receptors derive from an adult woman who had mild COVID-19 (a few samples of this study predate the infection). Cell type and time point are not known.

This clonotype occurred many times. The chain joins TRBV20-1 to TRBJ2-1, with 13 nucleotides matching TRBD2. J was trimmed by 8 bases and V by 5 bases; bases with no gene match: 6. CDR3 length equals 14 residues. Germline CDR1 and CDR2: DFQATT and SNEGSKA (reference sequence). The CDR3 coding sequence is TGCAGTGCTCAACGACTAGCGGGAGGCGATGAGCAGTTCTTC. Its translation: CSAQRLAGGDEQFF.

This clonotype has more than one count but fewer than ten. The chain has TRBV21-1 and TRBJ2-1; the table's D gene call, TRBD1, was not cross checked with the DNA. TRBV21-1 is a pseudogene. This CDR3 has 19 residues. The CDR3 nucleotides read TGTGCCAGCAGCAAAGATTGGGTCAGGTCGAGGCTTGGGTACAATGAGCAGTTCTTC. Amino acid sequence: CASSKDWVRSRLGYNEQFF.

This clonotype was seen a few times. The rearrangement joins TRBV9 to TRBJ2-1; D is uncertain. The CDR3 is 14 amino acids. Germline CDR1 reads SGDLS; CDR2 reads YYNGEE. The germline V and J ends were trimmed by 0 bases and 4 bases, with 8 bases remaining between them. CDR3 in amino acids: CASSVGADYNEQFF. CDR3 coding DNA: TGTGCCAGCAGCGTAGGGGCAGATTACAATGAGCAGTTCTTC.

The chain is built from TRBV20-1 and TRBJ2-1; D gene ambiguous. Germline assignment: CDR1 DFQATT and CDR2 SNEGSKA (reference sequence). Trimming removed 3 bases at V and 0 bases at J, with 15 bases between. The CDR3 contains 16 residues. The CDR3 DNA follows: TGCAGTGCTAGGGATTCGCTGGCTAGCTCCTACAATGAGCAGTTCTTC. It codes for CSARDSLASSYNEQFF.

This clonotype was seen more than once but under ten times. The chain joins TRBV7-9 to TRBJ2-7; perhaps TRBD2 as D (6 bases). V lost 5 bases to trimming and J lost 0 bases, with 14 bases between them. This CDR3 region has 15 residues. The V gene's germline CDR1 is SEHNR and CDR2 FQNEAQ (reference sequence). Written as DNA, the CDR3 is TGTGCCAGCAGCCCGGGCGCGGGGAGCTCCTACGAGCAGTACTTC. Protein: CASSPGAGSSYEQYF. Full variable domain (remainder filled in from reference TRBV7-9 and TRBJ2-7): DTGVSQNPRHKITKRGQNVTFRCDPISEHNRLYWYRQTLGQGPEFLTYFQNEAQLEKSRLLSDRFSAERPKGSFSTLEIQRTEQGDSAMYLCASSPGAGSSYEQYFGPGTRLTVT.

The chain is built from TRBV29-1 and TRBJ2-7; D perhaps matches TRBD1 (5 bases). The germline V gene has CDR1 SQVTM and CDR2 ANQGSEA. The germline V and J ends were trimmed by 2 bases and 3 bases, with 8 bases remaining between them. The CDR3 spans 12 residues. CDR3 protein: CSVEKQGYEQYF. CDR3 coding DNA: TGCAGCGTTGAAAAGCAGGGCTACGAGCAGTACTTC.

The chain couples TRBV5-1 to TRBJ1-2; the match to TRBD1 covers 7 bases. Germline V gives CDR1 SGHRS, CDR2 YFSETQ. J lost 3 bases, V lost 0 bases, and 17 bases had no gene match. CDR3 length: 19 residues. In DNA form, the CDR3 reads TGCGCCAGCAGCTTGGAGGTTGTTTCGGCGACAGGGAGGGACTATGGCTACACCTTC. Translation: CASSLEVVSATGRDYGYTF.

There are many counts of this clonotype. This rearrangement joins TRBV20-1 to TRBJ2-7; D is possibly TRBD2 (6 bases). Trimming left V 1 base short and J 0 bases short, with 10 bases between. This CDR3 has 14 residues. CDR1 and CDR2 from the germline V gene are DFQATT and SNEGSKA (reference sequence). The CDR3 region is CSARGRGDSYEQYF. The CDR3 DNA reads TGCAGTGCTAGAGGGAGGGGTGACTCCTACGAGCAGTACTTC.